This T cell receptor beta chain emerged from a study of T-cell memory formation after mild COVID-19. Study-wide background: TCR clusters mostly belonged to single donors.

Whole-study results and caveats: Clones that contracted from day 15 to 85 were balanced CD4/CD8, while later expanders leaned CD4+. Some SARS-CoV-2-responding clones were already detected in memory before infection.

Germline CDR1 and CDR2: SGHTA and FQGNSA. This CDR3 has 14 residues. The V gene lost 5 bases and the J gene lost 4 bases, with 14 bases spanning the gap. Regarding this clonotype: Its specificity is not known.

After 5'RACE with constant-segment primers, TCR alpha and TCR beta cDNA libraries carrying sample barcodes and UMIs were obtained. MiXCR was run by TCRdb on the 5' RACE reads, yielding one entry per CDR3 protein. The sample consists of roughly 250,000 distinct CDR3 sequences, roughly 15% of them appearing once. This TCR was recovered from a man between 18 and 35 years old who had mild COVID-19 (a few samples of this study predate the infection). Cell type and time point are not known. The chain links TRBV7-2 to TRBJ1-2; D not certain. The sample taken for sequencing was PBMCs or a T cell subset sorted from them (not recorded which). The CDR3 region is CASSRKGTAYGYTF. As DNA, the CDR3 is TGTGCCAGCAGCCGAAAGGGAACAGCCTATGGCTACACCTTC.